These 18 T cell receptor beta chains were sequenced from one sample in a study of CD8 T cells in ankylosing spondylitis. TCRdb processed the 5' RACE reads anew with MiXCR; each CDR3 protein has one entry. The repertoire has approximately 250,000 distinct CDR3 sequences, roughly a tenth of them found once; the top ten carry about 2.5%. The sequenced sample was blood, either unsorted or a sorted T cell fraction (not recorded which). These receptors were collected from a male donor with ankylosing spondylitis or in good health (not recorded which).

This clonotype was detected ten times or more. The V and J genes are TRBV20-1 and TRBJ2-3; D tentatively reads TRBD1 or TRBD2 (6 bases each). This CDR3 has 13 amino acids. In germline, CDR1 is DFQATT, CDR2 SNEGSKA (reference sequence). Deletions cut 2 bases from V and 4 bases from J, with 10 bases between. CDR3 region: CSARFGGADTQYF. CDR3 sequence (DNA): TGCAGTGCTAGATTCGGGGGCGCAGATACGCAGTATTTT.

About this clonotype: A much bigger clone sits one base away, suggesting this may be a read error. V gene TRBV6-1 combines with J gene TRBJ1-2; no clear D. The germline gives CDR1 MNHNS, CDR2 SASEGT. The ends were cut back, 2 bases at V and 10 bases at J, with 11 bases in the middle. This CDR3 is 12 amino acids long. The chain's CDR3 is CASSERGLDYTF. The CDR3 DNA follows: TGTGCCAGCAGTGAACGTGGGCTCGACTACACCTTC.

In its sample, this clonotype was seen many times. CDR3 nucleotides: TGCAGTGCTAGTCCAGCCGGGCCAGGCGAGCAGTACTTC. This sequence encodes CSASPAGPGEQYF. The chain links TRBV20-1 to TRBJ2-7; no clear D. The CDR3 contains 13 residues. Germline V lookup: CDR1 DFQATT, CDR2 SNEGSKA (reference sequence). Trimming removed 3 bases at V and 6 bases at J, with 15 bases between.

The chain has TRBV5-1 and TRBJ2-7; D may be TRBD1 (5 bases). From germline, CDR1 is SGHRS and CDR2 YFSETQ. The V end lost 2 bases, the J end lost 0 bases, and 9 bases lay between the germline ends. The CDR3 spans 14 residues. In DNA form, the CDR3 reads TGCGCCAGCAGCTTAGAAGGGGACTCCTACGAGCAGTACTTC. It specifies CASSLEGDSYEQYF. Variable domain in full (rest from reference TRBV5-1 and TRBJ2-7): KAGVTQTPRYLIKTRGQQVTLSCSPISGHRSVSWYQQTPGQGLQFLFEYFSETQRNKGNFPGRFSGRQFSNSRSEMNVSTLELGDSALYLCASSLEGDSYEQYFGPGTRLTVT.

A word on this clonotype: A read error is possible here, since a much larger clone lies one base away. This chain joins TRBV12-3 or TRBV12-4 and TRBJ1-2, with D tentatively TRBD1 (5 bases). The CDR3 runs 13 residues. The CDR3 protein is CTSSLGAGHGYTF. CDR3 coding DNA: TGTACCAGCAGTTTAGGAGCAGGGCATGGCTACACCTTC.

The chain recombines TRBV5-1 with TRBJ2-7, with D possibly TRBD1 on 6 matching bases. Looked up from germline, CDR1 is SGHRS and CDR2 is YFSETQ. Trimming stripped 4 bases from V and 3 bases from J, with 14 bases between. The CDR3 is 14 residues long. The CDR3 DNA follows: TGCGCCAGCAGCCTCGAGACAGGTTTCTACGAGCAGTACTTC. It is translated as CASSLETGFYEQYF. Full variable domain (missing parts from reference TRBV5-1 and TRBJ2-7): KAGVTQTPRYLIKTRGQQVTLSCSPISGHRSVSWYQQTPGQGLQFLFEYFSETQRNKGNFPGRFSGRQFSNSRSEMNVSTLELGDSALYLCASSLETGFYEQYFGPGTRLTVT.

This clonotype has ten or more counts. V and J are TRBV7-8 and TRBJ1-3; D possibly corresponds to TRBD1 (5 bases). CDR1 and CDR2 from the germline V gene are SGHVS and FQNEAQ. There are 17 residues in the CDR3. V lost 1 base, J lost 3 bases, and 16 bases lay in between. DNA for the CDR3: TGTGCCAGCAGCTTAGGGGGTTACGGGGCAGGTGGAAACACCATATATTTT. Residues: CASSLGGYGAGGNTIYF. Full variable domain (remainder filled in from reference TRBV7-8 and TRBJ1-3): GAGVSQSPRYKVAKRGQDVALRCDPISGHVSLFWYQQALGQGPEFLTYFQNEAQLDKSGLPSDRFFAERPEGSVSTLKIQRTQQEDSAVYLCASSLGGYGAGGNTIYFGEGSWLTVV.

This clonotype was seen many times. The genes are TRBV4-2 and TRBJ2-2; D perhaps matches TRBD2 (6 bases). Germline V CDR1 and CDR2: LGHNA, YNFKEQ. The CDR3 sequence is 16 residues long. Trimming removed 3 bases at V and 1 base at J, with 12 bases between. CDR3 DNA: TGTGCCAGCAGCCAGGGGAGACTAGAGAACACCGGGGAGCTGTTTTTT. Encoded protein: CASSQGRLENTGELFF.

The chain uses TRBV20-1 and TRBJ1-3; D unresolved. The CDR3 is 17 residues long. Germline assignment: CDR1 DFQATT and CDR2 SNEGSKA (reference sequence). Trimming removed 5 bases from V and 1 base from J, with 21 bases in between. CDR3 nucleotides: TGCAGTGCTCGCGCAAGAGGGCCAAATCCTTCTGGAAACACCATATATTTT. As protein: CSARARGPNPSGNTIYF.

This clonotype has ten or more counts. V is TRBV5-1 and J is TRBJ1-1; TRBD1 agrees at 9 bases. CDR1 SGHRS and CDR2 YFSETQ come from the germline V gene. The CDR3 covers 12 residues. With V trimmed by 4 bases and J by 8 bases, 3 bases remained unmatched. CDR3 coding DNA: TGCGCCAGCAGCCAGACAGGGGGGGAAGCTTTCTTT. This translates into CASSQTGGEAFF.

This clonotype was recorded many times. The chain employs TRBV6-1 and TRBJ2-3; unclear D gene. The CDR3 has 14 residues. V was trimmed by 7 bases and J by 1 base, leaving 12 bases between them. Germline CDR1 and CDR2: MNHNS and SASEGT. The CDR3 spells CASTETPGTDTQYF. DNA of the CDR3: TGTGCCAGCACCGAAACCCCGGGCACAGATACGCAGTATTTT.

In its sample, this clonotype was seen a few times. The CDR3 nucleotides are TGTGCCAGCAGCACGACTAGCGGGGGTAGCCATGAGCAGTTCTTC. Protein sequence: CASSTTSGGSHEQFF. The chain carries TRBV11-2 and TRBJ2-1, with TRBD2 matching over 12 bases. CDR3 length: 15 amino acids. Looked up from germline, CDR1 is SGHAT and CDR2 is FQNNGV. Trimming at V came to 5 bases and at J to 8 bases, leaving 7 bases not matched to a gene.

In its sample, this clonotype was seen many times. The chain is built from TRBV20-1 and TRBJ2-5, with 13 bases identical to TRBD2. The V gene end was trimmed by 6 bases and the J gene end by 5 bases; junction bases not matched to a gene: 9. Per germline, CDR1 DFQATT and CDR2 SNEGSKA (reference sequence). This CDR3 is 15 amino acids long. CDR3 region: CSARELAGGSETQYF. As DNA, the CDR3 is TGCAGTGCAAGGGAACTAGCGGGAGGGTCGGAGACCCAGTACTTC.

In its sample, this clonotype was seen many times. This rearrangement joins TRBV10-3 to TRBJ2-7, with D possibly matching TRBD2 (5 bases). Germline V CDR1 and CDR2: ENHRY, SYGVKD. The V gene lost 6 bases and the J gene lost 5 bases, with 17 bases spanning the gap. The length of the CDR3 is 14 residues. The CDR3 loop reads CAIRRAETGHEQYF. Here the CDR3 DNA reads TGTGCCATCAGAAGAGCGGAGACGGGCCACGAGCAGTACTTC.

This clonotype was counted ten times or more. This chain links TRBV5-1 with TRBJ2-6; 8 nucleotides line up with TRBD1. Unmatched junction bases numbered 9, after V lost 4 bases and J lost 0 bases. This CDR3 comprises 18 residues. Germline values: CDR1 SGHRS, CDR2 YFSETQ. Written as DNA, the CDR3 is TGCGCCAGCAGCCAGGCCCGGACAGGGAGCTCTGGGGCCAACGTCCTGACTTTC. It is translated as CASSQARTGSSGANVLTF. The whole variable domain, filled in from reference TRBV5-1 and TRBJ2-6, reads KAGVTQTPRYLIKTRGQQVTLSCSPISGHRSVSWYQQTPGQGLQFLFEYFSETQRNKGNFPGRFSGRQFSNSRSEMNVSTLELGDSALYLCASSQARTGSSGANVLTFGAGSRLTVL.

The chain combines TRBV10-1 with TRBJ2-2, with D perhaps matching TRBD1 (5 bases). Between the trimmed V and J ends, which lost 5 bases and 1 base, there was a span of 8 bases. Germline-derived CDR1 and CDR2 are WNHNN and SYGVQD (reference sequence). The CDR3 contains 14 residues. The CDR3: CASSTDRNTGELFF. DNA of the CDR3: TGCGCCAGCAGTACCGACAGGAACACCGGGGAGCTGTTTTTT.

This clonotype was recorded at least ten times. The chain uses TRBV5-1 and TRBJ2-4; D possibly corresponds to TRBD2 (6 bases). In germline, CDR1 is SGHRS, CDR2 YFSETQ. Trimming cost V 0 bases and J 6 bases, with 16 bases left between them. CDR3 length equals 16 residues. The CDR3 region is CASSLESGAGRNIQYF. Here the CDR3 DNA reads TGCGCCAGCAGCTTGGAGTCCGGGGCGGGGAGAAACATTCAGTACTTC. The complete variable domain, with remaining parts taken from reference TRBV5-1 and TRBJ2-4, reads KAGVTQTPRYLIKTRGQQVTLSCSPISGHRSVSWYQQTPGQGLQFLFEYFSETQRNKGNFPGRFSGRQFSNSRSEMNVSTLELGDSALYLCASSLESGAGRNIQYFGAGTRLSVL.

This clonotype was counted at least ten times. The chain combines TRBV29-1 with TRBJ2-7, with D possibly being TRBD1 (6 bases). There are 14 residues in the CDR3. Germline-derived CDR1 and CDR2 are SQVTM and ANQGSEA. Trimming pared 6 bases from V and 0 bases from J, leaving 15 bases between. This chain's CDR3 is CSVKTGMSSYEQYF. CDR3 nucleotide sequence: TGCAGCGTGAAGACAGGCATGAGCTCCTACGAGCAGTACTTC.